The 12 T cell receptor beta chains below all came from one sample that was sequenced in a study of cytomegalovirus exposure and HLA in healthy donors. TCRdb's copy holds only in-frame clones and misses some; the assay was immunoSEQ multiplex PCR. Of around 190,000 clones listed, more than 70% are singletons. Sample: PBMCs. Every receptor here comes from a young woman in good health and CMV-seronegative.

This chain uses TRBV11-2 with TRBJ2-7; D might be TRBD1 (6 bases). The germline CDR1 and CDR2 sequences are SGHAT and FQNNGV. V lost 1 base, J lost 0 bases, and 10 bases lay in between. This CDR3 is built from 15 residues. CDR3 bases: TGTGCCAGCAGCTTAGCACAGGGTAGCTCCTACGAGCAGTACTTC. Translated, it gives CASSLAQGSSYEQYF.

The V gene is TRBV12-5, the J gene TRBJ1-3, with 7 bases that match TRBD1. The V gene end was trimmed by 0 bases and the J gene end by 0 bases; junction bases not matched to a gene: 5. The CDR3 runs 17 residues. Germline V gene lookup returns CDR1 LGHNT and CDR2 FRNRAP. Written as DNA, the CDR3 is TGTGCTAGTGGTTTGGTACTAGGGGGCCTCTCTGGAAACACCATATATTTT. Translated, it gives CASGLVLGGLSGNTIYF.

The chain combines TRBV4-1 with TRBJ1-5; 8 bases are a match to TRBD1. V lost 2 bases and J lost 6; bases outside the gene matches: 6. Germline assignment: CDR1 MGHRA and CDR2 YSYEKL. The CDR3 length is 15 residues. Written as DNA, the CDR3 is TGCGCCAGCAGCCAATTGGACAGGGTAGGTCAGCCCCAGCATTTT. Its protein is CASSQLDRVGQPQHF.

This chain uses TRBV7-9 with TRBJ2-5; 10 bases are shared with TRBD1. V lost 0 bases, J lost 6 bases, and 4 bases stayed unmatched. The CDR3 is 15 amino acids. CDR1 is SEHNR, CDR2 FQNEAQ, per germline (reference sequence). The CDR3 is CASSLATGGVKTQYF. CDR3 coding DNA: TGTGCCAGCAGCTTAGCGACAGGGGGCGTGAAGACCCAGTACTTC.

V is TRBV2 and J is TRBJ2-1, with 7 bases lining up with TRBD2. Unmatched junction bases numbered 16, after V lost 2 bases and J lost 6 bases. Germline V gene lookup returns CDR1 SNHLY and CDR2 FYNNEI. This CDR3 has 18 residues. This CDR3 is CASSEPPWWRESSNEQFF. Here the CDR3 DNA reads TGTGCCAGCAGTGAACCGCCTTGGTGGCGGGAGTCTAGCAATGAGCAGTTCTTC.

The chain is built from TRBV6-1 and TRBJ2-2; 8 bases align to TRBD2. The CDR3 runs to 18 residues. V lost 2 bases, J lost 0 bases, and 8 bases stayed unmatched. Germline V gives CDR1 MNHNS, CDR2 SASEGT. CDR3 protein: CASSETSLAAANTGELFF. In DNA form, the CDR3 reads TGTGCCAGCAGTGAAACCTCACTAGCGGCCGCGAACACCGGGGAGCTGTTTTTT.

V gene TRBV9 combines with J gene TRBJ2-3, with a weak D call TRBD2 (5 bases). The CDR3 has 15 amino acids. The germline CDR1 and CDR2 sequences are SGDLS and YYNGEE. V lost 2 bases, J lost 2 bases, and 12 bases lay in between. CDR3 sequence (DNA): TGTGCCAGCAGCGTTTTTGGAGGAGTCACAGATACGCAGTATTTT. It codes for CASSVFGGVTDTQYF.

This chain uses TRBV5-6 with TRBJ2-7, with TRBD2 matching over 7 bases. J gave up 9 bases and V 4 bases, and 10 bases lay outside the gene matches. CDR1 SGHDT and CDR2 YYEEEE come from the germline V gene. The CDR3 covers 13 residues. The CDR3 region has the DNA TGTGCCAGCAGCCCGGGAGGCCTCCCGGGGCAGTACTTC. Translated: CASSPGGLPGQYF.

The chain has TRBV5-1 and TRBJ1-1; 7 bases fit TRBD1. Trimming took 3 bases from V and 5 from J; bases not matched to a gene: 13. CDR3 length: 16 residues. Germline V gene lookup returns CDR1 SGHRS and CDR2 YFSETQ. The CDR3 sequence: CASSWENRDSLTEAFF. CDR3 sequence (DNA): TGCGCCAGCAGCTGGGAAAACAGGGACAGCCTTACTGAAGCTTTCTTT.

The CDR3 loop is CASSLNPGQGIGNTIYF. CDR3 nucleotide sequence: TGCGCCAGCAGCTTGAATCCGGGACAGGGGATCGGAAACACCATATATTTT. V gene TRBV5-1 combines with J gene TRBJ1-3, with 10 nucleotides matching TRBD1. CDR3 length equals 17 residues. In germline, CDR1 is SGHRS, CDR2 YFSETQ. J lost 4 bases, V lost 1 base, and 8 bases had no gene match.

A single count supports this clone. The J gene is TRBJ2-7, the V gene TRBV15, with D possibly being TRBD1 (5 bases). Germline lookup yields CDR1 LNHNV and CDR2 YYDKDF (reference sequence). This CDR3 has 15 amino acids. V was shortened by 3 bases and J by 2 bases, with 14 bases between the two germline ends. CDR3 nucleotide sequence: TGTGCCACCAGCAGTAGGCAGGGAACTCCCTACGAGCAGTACTTC. Translated: CATSSRQGTPYEQYF.

V usage is TRBV27 and J usage is TRBJ1-2; D is uncertain. V was clipped by 3 bases and J by 3 bases, with 8 bases between them. The germline CDR1 and CDR2 sequences are MNHEY and SMNVEV (reference sequence). CDR3 length: 13 amino acids. CDR3 nucleotides: TGTGCCAGCAGTTTGAGCGGAGACTATGGCTACACCTTC. This encodes CASSLSGDYGYTF.